This TCR beta chain was recorded in a study of T cell responses to AZD1222 COVID-19 vaccine. V lost 5 bases and J lost 2; bases outside the gene matches: 11. In germline, CDR1 is SEHNR, CDR2 FQNEAQ (reference sequence). The CDR3 sequence is 16 residues long. Assay used: immunoSEQ multiplex PCR; TCRdb lists only in-frame clones, some missing. The sample contains some 120,000 clones, roughly 92% of which appear only once. The specimen comprised peripheral blood, sampled 28 days after the second AZD1222 dose. The receptor was isolated from an adult who received the AZD1222 COVID-19 vaccine. The chain carries TRBV7-9 and TRBJ2-5, with TRBD2 identical over 7 bases. CDR3 residues: CASSHNGAGVQETQYF. The DNA for the CDR3 is TGTGCCAGCAGCCATAATGGCGCGGGAGTTCAAGAGACCCAGTACTTC.